Listed here are 3 T cell receptor beta chains from one sample, sequenced in a study of coeliac disease. Sequenced by immunoSEQ multiplex PCR; TCRdb stores in-frame clones only, minus some. The data contain 6,000 to 8,000 clones, about two thirds of them singletons. Sequenced sample: lamina propria lymphocytes from the gut. Receptor source: a man aged 25-45 years with celiac disease.

CDR3 bases: TGCGCCAGCAGCTTAGCTGACTCCTACAATGAGCAGTTCTTC. It yields the protein CASSLADSYNEQFF. This rearrangement joins TRBV5-1 to TRBJ2-1; D is unresolved. CDR1 and CDR2 (germline): SGHRS, YFSETQ. CDR3 length equals 14 residues. The germline V and J ends were trimmed by 2 bases and 0 bases, with 6 bases remaining between them.

J is TRBJ2-7 and V is TRBV11-2; D may be TRBD1 (6 bases). Germline-derived CDR1 and CDR2 are SGHAT and FQNNGV. V lost 5 bases, J lost 3 bases, and 14 bases lay in between. This CDR3 is 14 amino acids long. The CDR3: CASSPKLQGYEQYF. The CDR3, as DNA: TGTGCCAGCAGCCCCAAACTACAGGGCTACGAGCAGTACTTC.

The gene calls are TRBV9 and TRBJ2-3, with 8 bases that match TRBD1. CDR1 and CDR2 (germline): SGDLS, YYNGEE. The ends lost 0 bases at V and 6 bases at J; junction bases unmatched: 6. The CDR3 sequence is 15 residues long. CDR3 nucleotides: TGTGCCAGCAGCGTAGGACAGGGGAGCGGGGATACGCAGTATTTT. Its translation: CASSVGQGSGDTQYF.